The 21 T cell receptor beta chains below all came from one sample that was sequenced in a study of regulatory T cells. Primers: 52 TRBV forward and 13 TRBJ reverse. Sequencing used immunoSEQ multiplex PCR; TCRdb keeps in-frame clones, though not all of them. Of 15,000 to 20,000 clones in the sample, 80% to 95% are singletons; the top ten hold roughly 32%. The sequenced material came from CD8+ T cells sorted from blood. These receptor sequences come from a person under 30 with CD3G deficiency.

This clone was observed a single time. CDR3 protein: CASSKQAYNSPLHF. The CDR3 nucleotides are TGTGCCAGCAGCAAACAAGCCTATAATTCACCCCTCCACTTT. V is TRBV21-1 and J is TRBJ1-6. TRBV21-1 is reported as a pseudogene. This CDR3 spans 14 amino acids.

This chain uses TRBV2 with TRBJ2-5; D is unclear. Judging by the DNA end, TRBJ2-7 fits better; the J call may be wrong. Germline V gene lookup returns CDR1 SNHLY and CDR2 FYNNEI. The CDR3 consists of 9 residues. CDR3 DNA sequence: TGTGCCAGCGGTCACGAGCAGTACTTC. Its protein product is CASGHEQYF.

V is TRBV12-1 and J is TRBJ1-2; TRBD1 was called by the table and not checked on the DNA. TRBV12-1 is a documented pseudogene. The CDR3 consists of 14 residues. CDR3 residues: CASSPDRGRGGYTF. CDR3 bases: TGTGCCAGCAGCCCAGACAGGGGCAGGGGTGGCTACACCTTC.

This chain uses TRBV5-1 with TRBJ2-1; 7 bases fit TRBD1. The CDR3 is 13 amino acids. CDR1 is SGHRS, CDR2 YFSETQ, per germline. V was pared by 3 bases and J by 7 bases, with 4 bases of the junction left unmatched. The CDR3 DNA is TGCGCCAGCAGCTCGACAGGGCCTAATGAGCAGTTCTTC. Translated, it gives CASSSTGPNEQFF.

This chain's CDR3 is CASSLAFYTSGGEAGELFF. In DNA, the CDR3 is TGTGCCAGCAGCTTAGCCTTTTATACTAGCGGGGGGGAAGCCGGGGAGCTGTTTTTT. The chain combines TRBV7-8 with TRBJ2-2; 13 positions match TRBD2. The germline gives CDR1 SGHVS, CDR2 FQNEAQ. This CDR3 has 19 amino acids. V dropped 0 bases and J dropped 6; count of bases not matched to a gene: 10.

The chain joins TRBV5-4 to TRBJ2-7; unclear D gene. Germline CDR1 reads SGHNT; CDR2 reads YYREEE (reference sequence). V shed 0 bases and J shed 5 bases, with 12 bases lying between them. The CDR3 sequence is 14 residues long. CDR3 bases: TGTGCCAGCAGCTTGGAAGGTAGCCTGGACGAGCAGTACTTC. Translation gives CASSLEGSLDEQYF. The full variable domain, in which reference TRBV5-4 and TRBJ2-7 provide the parts outside the CDR3, is ETGVTQSPTHLIKTRGQQVTLRCSSQSGHNTVSWYQQALGQGPQFIFQYYREEENGRGNFPPRFSGLQFPNYSSELNVNALELDDSALYLCASSLEGSLDEQYFGPGTRLTVT.

The V gene is TRBV15, the J gene TRBJ1-4; tentatively, D is TRBD1 (6 bases). The germline V and J ends were trimmed by 1 base and 5 bases, with 8 bases remaining between them. The CDR3 contains 14 residues. Germline V CDR1 and CDR2: LNHNV, YYDKDF (reference sequence). The CDR3 region is CATSRGGQNEKLFF. The CDR3 DNA follows: TGTGCCACCAGCAGAGGGGGGCAAAATGAAAAACTGTTTTTT.

This chain uses TRBV6-5 with TRBJ2-6; D is unclear. Germline lookup yields CDR1 MNHEY and CDR2 SVGAGI. The V gene lost 7 bases and the J gene lost 0 bases, with 7 bases spanning the gap. There are 14 residues in the CDR3. Written as DNA, the CDR3 is TGTGCCAGCATCGACCTCTCTGGGGCCAACGTCCTGACTTTC. Translation: CASIDLSGANVLTF.

By share, this clone ranks as medium-sized. This sequence joins TRBV6-5 and TRBJ2-3; D remains ambiguous. The CDR3 covers 13 residues. From germline, CDR1 is MNHEY and CDR2 SVGAGI. V lost 2 bases and J lost 3, with 6 bases in between. CDR3 bases: TGTGCCAGCAGTTACGGGGATACAGATACGCAGTATTTT. Amino acid sequence: CASSYGDTDTQYF.

V gene TRBV4-1 combines with J gene TRBJ2-2; TRBD1 or TRBD2 may be the D gene (5 bases each). Germline V lookup: CDR1 MGHRA, CDR2 YSYEKL. This CDR3 is 14 amino acids long. V shed 4 bases and J shed 6 bases, with 12 bases lying between them. DNA for the CDR3: TGCGCCAGCAGCCGAGAAGAGGGGCCCGGGGAGCTGTTTTTT. It codes for CASSREEGPGELFF.

The chain uses TRBV4-1 and TRBJ1-5; D unclear. This CDR3 has 15 amino acids. Trimming cost V 0 bases and J 0 bases, with 6 bases left between them. The germline CDR1 and CDR2 sequences are MGHRA and YSYEKL. The CDR3 protein is CASSQEGLSNQPQHF. CDR3 nucleotide sequence: TGCGCCAGCAGCCAAGAGGGCCTTAGCAATCAGCCCCAGCATTTT.

V and J are TRBV27 and TRBJ1-6; 10 positions agree with TRBD1. V gave up 3 bases and J gave up 9 bases; unmatched junction bases: 8. The length of the CDR3 is 16 residues. The V gene's germline CDR1 is MNHEY and CDR2 SMNVEV (reference sequence). The CDR3 loop reads CASSFRTGGKGSPLHF. Written as DNA, the CDR3 is TGTGCCAGCAGTTTCCGGACAGGGGGAAAGGGTTCACCCCTCCACTTT.

This sequence joins TRBV5-1 and TRBJ2-3; weak D call: TRBD2 (5 bases). The CDR3 totals 15 residues. Germline loops: CDR1 SGHRS, CDR2 YFSETQ. V was shortened by 1 base and J by 4 bases, with 13 bases between the two germline ends. The CDR3 sequence is CASSLTGSVADTQYF. Written as DNA, the CDR3 is TGCGCCAGCAGCTTGACGGGGTCTGTCGCAGATACGCAGTATTTT.

J is TRBJ1-2 and V is TRBV5-4; a possible D gene is TRBD1 (6 bases). V gave up 4 bases and J gave up 7 bases, with 20 bases separating them. Germline CDR1 and CDR2: SGHNT and YYREEE (reference sequence). The CDR3 runs 15 residues. The CDR3 sequence: CASSPGGPAPPGYTF. CDR3 in DNA: TGTGCCAGCAGCCCCGGGGGCCCCGCCCCTCCTGGCTACACCTTC.

CDR3: CASSLLAGSLQETQYF. CDR3 sequence (DNA): TGTGCCAGCAGCCTTCTAGCGGGGAGTTTACAAGAGACCCAGTACTTC. The chain has TRBV27 and TRBJ2-5; TRBD2 aligns across 9 bases. Trimming cost V 6 bases and J 2 bases; bases outside gene matches: 10. The germline gives CDR1 MNHEY, CDR2 SMNVEV (reference sequence). This CDR3 is built from 16 residues.

The V gene is TRBV5-1, the J gene TRBJ2-1, with TRBD1 as a possible D gene (6 bases). This CDR3 has 19 residues. Germline CDR1 and CDR2: SGHRS and YFSETQ. V lost 1 base and J lost 3, with 23 bases in between. CDR3 loop: CASSLFWVDGQGYYNEQFF. For the CDR3, the DNA is TGCGCCAGCAGCTTGTTTTGGGTCGACGGGCAGGGGTACTACAATGAGCAGTTCTTC.

The genes are TRBV30 and TRBJ1-5; TRBD1 agrees at 9 bases. The germline gives CDR1 GTSNPN, CDR2 SVGIG (reference sequence). The trim removed 1 base at V and 6 bases at J, leaving 4 bases unmatched. The CDR3 consists of 14 residues. DNA for the CDR3: TGTGCCTGGAGTGGGACAGGGGTTGGTCAGCCCCAGCATTTT. Protein: CAWSGTGVGQPQHF.

The chain carries TRBV4-1 and TRBJ2-1; 8 bases are a match to TRBD2. This CDR3 contains 16 residues. V trimming: 1 base; J trimming: 3 bases; junction bases outside the gene matches: 5. Germline CDR1 reads MGHRA; CDR2 reads YSYEKL. The CDR3 sequence: CASSQAGSGVYNEQFF. As DNA, the CDR3 is TGCGCCAGCAGCCAAGCCGGTAGCGGGGTCTACAATGAGCAGTTCTTC.

The CDR3 loop is CASSLDPQGYQPQHF. CDR3 sequence (DNA): TGTGCCAGCAGCTTAGATCCGCAGGGCTATCAGCCCCAGCATTTT. This chain links TRBV7-2 with TRBJ1-5; D perhaps matches TRBD1 (5 bases). V was cut by 1 base and J by 5 bases, with 12 bases left in between. This CDR3 is built from 15 residues. Germline CDR1 SGHTA, CDR2 FQGNSA.

The chain couples TRBV4-1 to TRBJ1-1; no clear D gene. There are 14 residues in the CDR3. V was cut by 0 bases and J by 1 base, with 6 bases left in between. Germline CDR1 reads MGHRA; CDR2 reads YSYEKL. Written as DNA, the CDR3 is TGCGCCAGCAGCCAAGACCCTGCGAACACTGAAGCTTTCTTT. Encoded protein: CASSQDPANTEAFF.

This rearrangement joins TRBV5-1 to TRBJ2-3; 7 bases align to TRBD2. Germline-derived CDR1 and CDR2 are SGHRS and YFSETQ. The CDR3 is 15 amino acids. V dropped 1 base and J dropped 6; count of bases not matched to a gene: 8. Written as DNA, the CDR3 is TGCGCCAGCAGCTTGTACGCGGGAGATGGGGATACGCAGTATTTT. It encodes CASSLYAGDGDTQYF.